Reported below is one TCR beta chain. V lost 0 bases to trimming and J lost 4 bases; unmatched junction nucleotides: 5. This CDR3 comprises 15 residues. Germline-derived CDR1 and CDR2 are SGHAT and FQNNGV. The data were produced by immunoSEQ multiplex PCR, yet TCRdb's version contains in-frame clones alone and is incomplete. Here the sample spans about 14,000 clones, around 70% being singletons. The data derive from a study of sequential checkpoint blockade in melanoma. Across the study: Arm A got nivolumab then ipilimumab; arm B the reverse, 1:1. After both sequences, patients received maintenance nivolumab.

Noted treatment: randomized to nivolumab then ipilimumab (arm A) or the reverse (arm B). DNA-damaging chemotherapy had not been given to any patient beforehand. Sorted cells were live CD3+CD8+, lacking CD19 and CD56, from PBMCs. The chain is built from TRBV11-2 and TRBJ2-7; the match to TRBD2 covers 8 bases. The sequenced sample was CD8+ T cells sorted from blood (inferred from file names), obtained from a patient given nivolumab and ipilimumab in sequence. This TCR was sampled from a human donor with melanoma. The CDR3 loop reads CASSLDRGGLYEQYF. Written as DNA, the CDR3 is TGTGCCAGCAGCTTAGATCGGGGGGGGCTTTACGAGCAGTACTTC.